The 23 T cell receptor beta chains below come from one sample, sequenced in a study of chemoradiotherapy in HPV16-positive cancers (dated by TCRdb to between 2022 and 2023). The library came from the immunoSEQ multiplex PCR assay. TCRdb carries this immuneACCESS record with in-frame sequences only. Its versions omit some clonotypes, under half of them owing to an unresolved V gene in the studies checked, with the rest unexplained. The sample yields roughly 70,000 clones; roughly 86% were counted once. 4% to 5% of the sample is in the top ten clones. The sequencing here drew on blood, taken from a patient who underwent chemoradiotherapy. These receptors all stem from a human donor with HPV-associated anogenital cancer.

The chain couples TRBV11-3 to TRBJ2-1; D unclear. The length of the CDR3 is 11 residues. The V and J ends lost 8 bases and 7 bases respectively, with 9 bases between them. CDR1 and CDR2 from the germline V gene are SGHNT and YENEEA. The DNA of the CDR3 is TGTGCCAGCGGGATCACGAATGAGCAGTTCTTC. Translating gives CASGITNEQFF.

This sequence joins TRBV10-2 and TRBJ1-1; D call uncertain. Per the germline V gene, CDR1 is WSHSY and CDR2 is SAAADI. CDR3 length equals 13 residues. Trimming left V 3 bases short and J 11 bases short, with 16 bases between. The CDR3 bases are TGCGCCAGCAGTGACCCTGGGCCGTCGGAGGCTTTCTTT. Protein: CASSDPGPSEAFF.

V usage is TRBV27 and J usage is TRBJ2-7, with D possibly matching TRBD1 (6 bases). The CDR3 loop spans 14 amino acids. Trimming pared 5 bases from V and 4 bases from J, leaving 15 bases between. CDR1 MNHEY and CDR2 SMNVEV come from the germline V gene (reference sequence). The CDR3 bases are TGTGCCAGCAGTACCCAAACAGGGTTTTACGAGCAGTACTTC. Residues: CASSTQTGFYEQYF.

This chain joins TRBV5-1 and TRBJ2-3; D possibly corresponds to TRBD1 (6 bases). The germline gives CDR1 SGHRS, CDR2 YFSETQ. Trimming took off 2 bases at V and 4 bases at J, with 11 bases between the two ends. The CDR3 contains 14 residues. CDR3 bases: TGCGCCAGCAGCTTTATAGGGGGATCAGATACGCAGTATTTT. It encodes CASSFIGGSDTQYF. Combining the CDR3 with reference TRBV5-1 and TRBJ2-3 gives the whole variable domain KAGVTQTPRYLIKTRGQQVTLSCSPISGHRSVSWYQQTPGQGLQFLFEYFSETQRNKGNFPGRFSGRQFSNSRSEMNVSTLELGDSALYLCASSFIGGSDTQYFGPGTRLTVL.

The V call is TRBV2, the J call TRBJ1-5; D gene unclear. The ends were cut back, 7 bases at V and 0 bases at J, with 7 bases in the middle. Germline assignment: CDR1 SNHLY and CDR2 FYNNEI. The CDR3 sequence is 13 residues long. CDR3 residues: CASKRNSNQPQHF. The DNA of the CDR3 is TGTGCCAGCAAACGGAATAGCAATCAGCCCCAGCATTTT.

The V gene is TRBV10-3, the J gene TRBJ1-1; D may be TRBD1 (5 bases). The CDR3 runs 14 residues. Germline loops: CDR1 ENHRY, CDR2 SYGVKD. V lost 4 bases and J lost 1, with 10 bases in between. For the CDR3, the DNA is TGTGCCATCAGTGGTAGTGGGGGGAACACTGAAGCTTTCTTT. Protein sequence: CAISGSGGNTEAFF.

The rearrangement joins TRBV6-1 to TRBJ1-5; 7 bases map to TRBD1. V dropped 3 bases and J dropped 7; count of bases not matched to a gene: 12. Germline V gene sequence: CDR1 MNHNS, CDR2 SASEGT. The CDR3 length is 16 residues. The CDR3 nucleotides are TGTGCCAGCAGTGACCTAAGGGGGCAGGGGAACCAGCCCCAGCATTTT. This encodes CASSDLRGQGNQPQHF.

In DNA form, the CDR3 reads TGCGCCAGCAGCGAGCAGGGGGTGGTCAATTCACCCCTCCACTTT. It codes for CASSEQGVVNSPLHF. J is TRBJ1-6 and V is TRBV5-1; 7 bases line up with TRBD1. The CDR3 totals 15 residues. CDR1 is SGHRS, CDR2 YFSETQ, per germline. V dropped 4 bases and J dropped 7; count of bases not matched to a gene: 8.

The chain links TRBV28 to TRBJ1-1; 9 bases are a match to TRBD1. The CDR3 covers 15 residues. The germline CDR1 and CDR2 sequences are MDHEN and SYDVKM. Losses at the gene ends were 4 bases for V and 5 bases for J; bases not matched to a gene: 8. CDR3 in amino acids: CASSSPTGGRTEAFF. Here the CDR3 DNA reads TGTGCCAGCAGTTCGCCGACAGGGGGGAGGACTGAAGCTTTCTTT.

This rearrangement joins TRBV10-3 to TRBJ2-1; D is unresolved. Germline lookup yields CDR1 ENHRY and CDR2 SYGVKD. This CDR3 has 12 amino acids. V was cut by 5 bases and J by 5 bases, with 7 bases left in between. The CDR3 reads CAISQPDNEQFF. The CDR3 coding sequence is TGTGCCATCAGTCAACCCGACAATGAGCAGTTCTTC.

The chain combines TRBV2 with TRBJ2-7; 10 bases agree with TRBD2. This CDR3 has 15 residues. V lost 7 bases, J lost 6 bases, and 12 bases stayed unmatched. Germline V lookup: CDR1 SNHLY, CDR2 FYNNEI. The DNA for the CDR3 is TGTGCCAGCATCGAACGGGCTAGCGGGAGCTCCGAGCAGTACTTC. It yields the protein CASIERASGSSEQYF.

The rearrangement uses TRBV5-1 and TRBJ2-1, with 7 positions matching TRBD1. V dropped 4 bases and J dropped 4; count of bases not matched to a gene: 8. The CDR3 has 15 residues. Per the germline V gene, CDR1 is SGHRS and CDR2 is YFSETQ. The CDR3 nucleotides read TGCGCCAGCAGCCGGCCGGGACAGATATACAATGAGCAGTTCTTC. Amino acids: CASSRPGQIYNEQFF.

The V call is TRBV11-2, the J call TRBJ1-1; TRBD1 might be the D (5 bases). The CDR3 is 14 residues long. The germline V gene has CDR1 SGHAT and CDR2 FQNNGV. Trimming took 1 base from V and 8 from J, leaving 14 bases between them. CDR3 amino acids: CASSLVNQGAEAFF. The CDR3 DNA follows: TGTGCCAGCAGCTTAGTAAATCAGGGTGCCGAAGCTTTCTTT. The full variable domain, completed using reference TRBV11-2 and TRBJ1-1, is EAGVAQSPRYKIIEKRQSVAFWCNPISGHATLYWYQQILGQGPKLLIQFQNNGVVDDSQLPKDRFSAERLKGVDSTLKIQPAKLEDSAVYLCASSLVNQGAEAFFGQGTRLTVV.

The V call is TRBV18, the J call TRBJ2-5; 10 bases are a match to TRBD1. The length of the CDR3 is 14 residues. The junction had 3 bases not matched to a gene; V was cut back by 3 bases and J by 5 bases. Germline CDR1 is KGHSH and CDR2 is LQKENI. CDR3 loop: CASSPGTGVETQYF. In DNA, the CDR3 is TGTGCCAGCTCACCGGGGACAGGGGTGGAGACCCAGTACTTC. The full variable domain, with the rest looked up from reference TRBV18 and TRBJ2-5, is NAGVMQNPRHLVRRRGQEARLRCSPMKGHSHVYWYRQLPEEGLKFMVYLQKENIIDESGMPKERFSAEFPKEGPSILRIQQVVRGDSAAYFCASSPGTGVETQYFGPGTRLLVL.

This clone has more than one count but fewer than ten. The CDR3 coding sequence is TGTGCCAGCAGCTTAACAGAGACGAACACTGAAGCTTTCTTT. Encoded protein: CASSLTETNTEAFF. This chain connects TRBV11-2 to TRBJ1-1; unclear D gene. Germline CDR1 and CDR2: SGHAT and FQNNGV. V was trimmed by 2 bases and J by 1 base, leaving 8 bases between them. The CDR3 is made up of 14 amino acids.

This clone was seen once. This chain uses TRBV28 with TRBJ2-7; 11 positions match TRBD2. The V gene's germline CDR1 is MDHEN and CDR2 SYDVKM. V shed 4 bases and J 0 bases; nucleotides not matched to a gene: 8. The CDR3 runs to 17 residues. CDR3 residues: CASSYIVLAGDSYEQYF. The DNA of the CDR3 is TGTGCCAGCAGTTATATCGTACTAGCGGGAGACTCCTACGAGCAGTACTTC.

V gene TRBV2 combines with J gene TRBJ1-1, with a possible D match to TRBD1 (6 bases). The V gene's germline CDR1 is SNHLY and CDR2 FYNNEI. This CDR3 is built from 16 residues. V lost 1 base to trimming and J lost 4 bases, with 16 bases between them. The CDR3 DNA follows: TGTGCCAGCAGTGAAGAGCAGGGGAGCTTTGGCACTGAAGCTTTCTTT. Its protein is CASSEEQGSFGTEAFF.

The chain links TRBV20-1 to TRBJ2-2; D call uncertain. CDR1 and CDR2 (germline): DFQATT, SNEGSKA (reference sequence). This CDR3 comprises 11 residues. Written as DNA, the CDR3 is TGCCTTAAGCAATCCACCGGGGAGCTGTTTTTT. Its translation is CLKQSTGELFF.

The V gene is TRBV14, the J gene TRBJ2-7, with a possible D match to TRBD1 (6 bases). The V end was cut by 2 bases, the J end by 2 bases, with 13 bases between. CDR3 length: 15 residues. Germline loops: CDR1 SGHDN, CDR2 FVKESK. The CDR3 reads CASSQTRDTAYEQYF. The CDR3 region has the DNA TGTGCCAGCAGCCAAACCCGGGACACTGCCTACGAGCAGTACTTC.

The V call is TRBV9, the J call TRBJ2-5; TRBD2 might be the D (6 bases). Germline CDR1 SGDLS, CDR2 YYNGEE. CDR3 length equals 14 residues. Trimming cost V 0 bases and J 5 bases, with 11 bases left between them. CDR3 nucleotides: TGTGCCAGCAGCGTAGACGGAGGGGTGGAGACCCAGTACTTC. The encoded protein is CASSVDGGVETQYF. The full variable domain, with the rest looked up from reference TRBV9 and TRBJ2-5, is DSGVTQTPKHLITATGQRVTLRCSPRSGDLSVYWYQQSLDQGLQFLIQYYNGEERAKGNILERFSAQQFPDLHSELNLSSLELGDSALYFCASSVDGGVETQYFGPGTRLLVL.

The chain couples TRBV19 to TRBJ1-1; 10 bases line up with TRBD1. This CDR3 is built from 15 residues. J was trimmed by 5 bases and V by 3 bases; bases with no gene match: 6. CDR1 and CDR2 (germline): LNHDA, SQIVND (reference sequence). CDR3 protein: CASSMGTGVGTEAFF. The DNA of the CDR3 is TGTGCCAGTAGTATGGGGACAGGGGTAGGGACTGAAGCTTTCTTT.

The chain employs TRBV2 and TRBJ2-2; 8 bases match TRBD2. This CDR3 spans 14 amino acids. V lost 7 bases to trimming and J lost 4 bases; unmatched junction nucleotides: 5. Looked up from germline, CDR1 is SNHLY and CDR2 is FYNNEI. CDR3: CASIIRGGTGELFF. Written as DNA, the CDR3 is TGTGCCAGCATAATCCGGGGGGGCACCGGGGAGCTGTTTTTT.

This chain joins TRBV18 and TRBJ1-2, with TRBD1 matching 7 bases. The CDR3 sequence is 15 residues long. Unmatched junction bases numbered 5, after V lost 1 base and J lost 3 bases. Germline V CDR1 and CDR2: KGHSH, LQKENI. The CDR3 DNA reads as TGTGCCAGCTCACCACAGGGGGCGAGGGACTATGGCTACACCTTC. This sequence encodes CASSPQGARDYGYTF. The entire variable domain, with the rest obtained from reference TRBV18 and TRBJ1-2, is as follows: NAGVMQNPRHLVRRRGQEARLRCSPMKGHSHVYWYRQLPEEGLKFMVYLQKENIIDESGMPKERFSAEFPKEGPSILRIQQVVRGDSAAYFCASSPQGARDYGYTFGSGTRLTVV.